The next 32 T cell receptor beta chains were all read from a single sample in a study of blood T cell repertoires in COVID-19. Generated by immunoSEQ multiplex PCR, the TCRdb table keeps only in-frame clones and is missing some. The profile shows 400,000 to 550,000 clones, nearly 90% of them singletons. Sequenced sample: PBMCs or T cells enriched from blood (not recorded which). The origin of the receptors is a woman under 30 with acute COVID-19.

The CDR3 loop reads CASSDPSGALADTQYF. The CDR3 coding sequence is TGTGCCAGCAGTGACCCGAGTGGGGCTTTGGCAGATACGCAGTATTTT. The V gene is TRBV6-4, the J gene TRBJ2-3; TRBD1 might be the D (5 bases). Germline assignment: CDR1 MRHNA and CDR2 SNTAGT. V lost 2 bases to trimming and J lost 4 bases, with 16 bases between them. The CDR3 is 16 amino acids.

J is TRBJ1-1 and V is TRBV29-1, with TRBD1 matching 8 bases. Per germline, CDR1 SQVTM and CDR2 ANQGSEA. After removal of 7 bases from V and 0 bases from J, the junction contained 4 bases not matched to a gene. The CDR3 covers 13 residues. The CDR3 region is CSGGQALNTEAFF. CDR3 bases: TGCAGCGGGGGACAGGCTCTGAACACTGAAGCTTTCTTT.

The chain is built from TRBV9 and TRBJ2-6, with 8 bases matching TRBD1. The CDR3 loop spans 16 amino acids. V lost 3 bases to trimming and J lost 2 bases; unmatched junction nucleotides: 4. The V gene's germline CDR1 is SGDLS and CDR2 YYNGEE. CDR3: CASSAMDRAGANVLTF. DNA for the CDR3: TGTGCCAGCAGCGCGATGGACAGGGCTGGGGCCAACGTCCTGACTTTC.

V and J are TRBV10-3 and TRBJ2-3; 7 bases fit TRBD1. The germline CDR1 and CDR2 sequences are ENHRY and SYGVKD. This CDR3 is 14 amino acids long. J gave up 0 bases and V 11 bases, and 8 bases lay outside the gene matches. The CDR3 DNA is TGTGCCTCATCCGGGACAGCTAGCACAGATACGCAGTATTTT. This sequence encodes CASSGTASTDTQYF.

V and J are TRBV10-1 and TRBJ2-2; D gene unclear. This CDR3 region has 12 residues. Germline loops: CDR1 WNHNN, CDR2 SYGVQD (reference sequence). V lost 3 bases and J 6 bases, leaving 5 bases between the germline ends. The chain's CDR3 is CASSDSAGELFF. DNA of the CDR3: TGCGCCAGCAGTGATTCCGCCGGGGAGCTGTTTTTT.

Written as DNA, the CDR3 is TGTGCCAGCGGAGGATTTCAAGCCGGCCAGCCCCAGCATTTT. Its translation is CASGGFQAGQPQHF. The chain is built from TRBV6-5 and TRBJ1-5; D gene ambiguous. Trimming took 8 bases from V and 7 from J, leaving 18 bases between them. Germline V CDR1 and CDR2: MNHEY, SVGAGI. This CDR3 is 14 amino acids long.

Written as DNA, the CDR3 is TGTGCCAGCAGTGACTCTCCTGGCACAGATACGCAGTATTTT. Protein product: CASSDSPGTDTQYF. The chain uses TRBV6-4 and TRBJ2-3; unclear D gene. Trimming took 0 bases from V and 1 from J, leaving 5 bases between them. Germline V lookup: CDR1 MRHNA, CDR2 SNTAGT. The CDR3 covers 14 residues.

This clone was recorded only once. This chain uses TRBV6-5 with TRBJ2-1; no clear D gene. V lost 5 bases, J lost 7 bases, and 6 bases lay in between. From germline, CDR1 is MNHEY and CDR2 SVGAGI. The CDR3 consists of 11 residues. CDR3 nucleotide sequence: TGTGCCAGCAGTAATCTTAATGAGCAGTTCTTC. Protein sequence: CASSNLNEQFF.

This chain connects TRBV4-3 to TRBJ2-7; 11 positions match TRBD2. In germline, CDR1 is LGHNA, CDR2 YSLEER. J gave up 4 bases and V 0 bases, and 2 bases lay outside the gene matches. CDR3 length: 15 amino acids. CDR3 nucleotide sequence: TGCGCCAGCAGCCAAGATCTAGCGGGAGGATACGAGCAGTACTTC. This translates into CASSQDLAGGYEQYF.

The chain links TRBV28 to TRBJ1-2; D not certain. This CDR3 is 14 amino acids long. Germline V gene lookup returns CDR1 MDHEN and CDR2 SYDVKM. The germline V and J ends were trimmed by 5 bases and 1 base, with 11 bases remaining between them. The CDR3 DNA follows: TGTGCCAGCAGTCGTGGACGGGATAACTATGGCTACACCTTC. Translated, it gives CASSRGRDNYGYTF.

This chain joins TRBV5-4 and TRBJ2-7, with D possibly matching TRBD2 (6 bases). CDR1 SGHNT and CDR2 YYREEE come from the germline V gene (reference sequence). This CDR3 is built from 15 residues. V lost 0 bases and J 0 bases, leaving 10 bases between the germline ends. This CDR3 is CASSLARDSSYEQYF. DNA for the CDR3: TGTGCCAGCAGCTTGGCCCGGGACTCCTCCTACGAGCAGTACTTC. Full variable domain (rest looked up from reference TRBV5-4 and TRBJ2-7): ETGVTQSPTHLIKTRGQQVTLRCSSQSGHNTVSWYQQALGQGPQFIFQYYREEENGRGNFPPRFSGLQFPNYSSELNVNALELDDSALYLCASSLARDSSYEQYFGPGTRLTVT.

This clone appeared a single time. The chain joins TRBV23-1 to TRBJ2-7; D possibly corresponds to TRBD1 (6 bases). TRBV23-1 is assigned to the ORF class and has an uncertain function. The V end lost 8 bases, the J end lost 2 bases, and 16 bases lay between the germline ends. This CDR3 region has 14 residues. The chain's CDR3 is CASETDRQTYEQYF. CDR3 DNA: TGCGCCAGCGAGACGGACAGACAGACCTACGAGCAGTACTTC.

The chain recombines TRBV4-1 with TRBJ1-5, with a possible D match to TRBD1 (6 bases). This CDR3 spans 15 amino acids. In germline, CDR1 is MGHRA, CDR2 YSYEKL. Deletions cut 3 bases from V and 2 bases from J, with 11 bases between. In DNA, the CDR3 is TGCGCCAGCAGCCATAACCAGGGGCGCAATCAGCCCCAGCATTTT. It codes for CASSHNQGRNQPQHF.

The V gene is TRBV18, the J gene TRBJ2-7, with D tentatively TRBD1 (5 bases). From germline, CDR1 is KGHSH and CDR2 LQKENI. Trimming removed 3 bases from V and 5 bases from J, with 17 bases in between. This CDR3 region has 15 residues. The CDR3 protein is CASSPTDSGSHEQYF. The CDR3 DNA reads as TGTGCCAGCTCACCCACTGATTCAGGGTCCCACGAGCAGTACTTC.

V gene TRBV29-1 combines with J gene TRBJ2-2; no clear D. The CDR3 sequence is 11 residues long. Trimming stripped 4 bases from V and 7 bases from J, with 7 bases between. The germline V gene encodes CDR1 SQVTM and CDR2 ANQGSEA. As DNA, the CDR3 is TGCAGCGTTGTCGCAGGCGGGGAGCTGTTTTTT. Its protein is CSVVAGGELFF.

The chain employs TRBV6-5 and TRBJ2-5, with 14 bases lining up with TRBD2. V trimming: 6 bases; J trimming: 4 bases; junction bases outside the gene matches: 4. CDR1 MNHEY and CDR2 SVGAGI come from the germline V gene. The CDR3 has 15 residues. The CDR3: CASRTSGGAGETQYF. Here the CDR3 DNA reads TGTGCCAGCAGGACTAGCGGGGGGGCTGGAGAGACCCAGTACTTC.

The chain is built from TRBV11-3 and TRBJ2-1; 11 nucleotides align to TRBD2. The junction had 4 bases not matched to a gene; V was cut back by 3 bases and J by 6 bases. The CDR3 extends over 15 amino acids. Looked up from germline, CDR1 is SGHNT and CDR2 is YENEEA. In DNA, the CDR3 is TGTGCCAGCAGCTTCTCTAGCGGGAGGAGCAATGAGCAGTTCTTC. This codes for CASSFSSGRSNEQFF.

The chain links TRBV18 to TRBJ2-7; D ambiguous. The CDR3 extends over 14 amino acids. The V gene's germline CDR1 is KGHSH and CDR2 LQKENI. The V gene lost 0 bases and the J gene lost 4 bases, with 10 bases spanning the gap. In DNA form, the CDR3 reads TGTGCCAGCTCACCACCGTACAGCTTGTACGAGCAGTACTTC. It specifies CASSPPYSLYEQYF.

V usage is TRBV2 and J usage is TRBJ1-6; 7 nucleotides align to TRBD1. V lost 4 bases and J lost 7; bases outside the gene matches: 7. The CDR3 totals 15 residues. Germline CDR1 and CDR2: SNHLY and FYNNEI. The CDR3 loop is CASSVQGIENSPLHF. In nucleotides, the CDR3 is TGTGCCAGCAGTGTACAGGGGATTGAGAATTCACCCCTCCACTTT.

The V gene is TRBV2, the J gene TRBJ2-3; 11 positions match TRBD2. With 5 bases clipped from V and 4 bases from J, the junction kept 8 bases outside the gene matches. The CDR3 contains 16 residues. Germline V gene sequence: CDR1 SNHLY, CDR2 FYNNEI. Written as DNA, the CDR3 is TGTGCCAGCAGTCGGGATAGCGGGAGGGCCGCAGATACGCAGTATTTT. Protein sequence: CASSRDSGRAADTQYF.

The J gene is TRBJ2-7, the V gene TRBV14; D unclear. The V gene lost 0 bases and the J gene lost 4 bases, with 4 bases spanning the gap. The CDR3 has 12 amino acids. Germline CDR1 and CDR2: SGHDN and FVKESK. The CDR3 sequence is CASSQDSYEQYF. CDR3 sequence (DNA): TGTGCCAGCAGCCAAGATTCTTACGAGCAGTACTTC.

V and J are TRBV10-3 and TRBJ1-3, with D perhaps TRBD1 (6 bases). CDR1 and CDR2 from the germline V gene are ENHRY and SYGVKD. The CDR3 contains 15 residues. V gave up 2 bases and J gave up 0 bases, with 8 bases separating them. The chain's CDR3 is CAISETGSSGNTIYF. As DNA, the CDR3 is TGTGCCATCAGTGAGACAGGGAGCTCTGGAAACACCATATATTTT.

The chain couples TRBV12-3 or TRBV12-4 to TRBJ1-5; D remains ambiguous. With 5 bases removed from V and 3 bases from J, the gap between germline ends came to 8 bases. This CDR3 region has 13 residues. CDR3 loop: CASSPGNNQPQHF. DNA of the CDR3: TGTGCCAGCAGTCCCGGTAACAATCAGCCCCAGCATTTT.

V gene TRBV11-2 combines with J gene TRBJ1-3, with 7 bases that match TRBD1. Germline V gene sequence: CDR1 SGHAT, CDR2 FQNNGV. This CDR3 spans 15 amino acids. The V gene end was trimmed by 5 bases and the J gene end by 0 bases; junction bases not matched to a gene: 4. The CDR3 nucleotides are TGTGCCAGCAGCCAGGACAGGACCTCTGGAAACACCATATATTTT. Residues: CASSQDRTSGNTIYF. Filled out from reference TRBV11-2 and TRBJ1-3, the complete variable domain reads EAGVAQSPRYKIIEKRQSVAFWCNPISGHATLYWYQQILGQGPKLLIQFQNNGVVDDSQLPKDRFSAERLKGVDSTLKIQPAKLEDSAVYLCASSQDRTSGNTIYFGEGSWLTVV.

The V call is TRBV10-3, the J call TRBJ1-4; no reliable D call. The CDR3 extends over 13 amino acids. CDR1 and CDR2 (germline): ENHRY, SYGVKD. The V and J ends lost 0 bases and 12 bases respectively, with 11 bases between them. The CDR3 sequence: CAISESPLAELFF. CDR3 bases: TGTGCCATCAGTGAGTCCCCCCTGGCTGAACTGTTTTTT.

The CDR3 bases are TGTGCCAGCAGCCAAACAGGGGAATATGGCTACACCTTC. Amino acids: CASSQTGEYGYTF. V usage is TRBV3-1 (or the pseudogene TRBV3-2) and J usage is TRBJ1-2; 7 bases match TRBD1. CDR3 length: 13 residues. V was pared by 2 bases and J by 5 bases, with 2 bases of the junction left unmatched. CDR1 and CDR2 (germline): LGHDT, YNNKEL (reference sequence).

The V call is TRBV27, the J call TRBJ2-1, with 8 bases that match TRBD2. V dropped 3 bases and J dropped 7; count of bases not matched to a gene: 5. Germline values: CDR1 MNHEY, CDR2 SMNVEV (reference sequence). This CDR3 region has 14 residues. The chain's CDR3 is CASSFAGGGNEQFF. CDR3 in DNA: TGTGCCAGCAGTTTTGCGGGAGGAGGTAATGAGCAGTTCTTC.

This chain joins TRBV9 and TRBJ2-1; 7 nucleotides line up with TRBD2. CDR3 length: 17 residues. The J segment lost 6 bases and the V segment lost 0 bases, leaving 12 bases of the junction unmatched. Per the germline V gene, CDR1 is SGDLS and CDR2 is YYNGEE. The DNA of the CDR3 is TGTGCCAGCAGCGTAGCTCATCGGTCTAGCGGCCCCAATGAGCAGTTCTTC. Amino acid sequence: CASSVAHRSSGPNEQFF.

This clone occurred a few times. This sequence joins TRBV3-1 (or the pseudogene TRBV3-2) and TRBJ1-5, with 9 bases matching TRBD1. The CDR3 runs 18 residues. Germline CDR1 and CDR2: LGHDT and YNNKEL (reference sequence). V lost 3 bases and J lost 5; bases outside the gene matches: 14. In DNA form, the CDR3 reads TGTGCCAGCAGCCAGTCCGGGACAGGGAGGGGAGCCCATCAGCCCCAGCATTTT. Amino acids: CASSQSGTGRGAHQPQHF.

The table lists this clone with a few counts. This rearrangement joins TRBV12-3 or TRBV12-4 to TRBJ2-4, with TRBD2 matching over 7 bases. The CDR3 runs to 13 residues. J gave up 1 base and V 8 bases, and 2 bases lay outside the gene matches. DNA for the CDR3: TGTGCCAGCGCTAGCGGTGCCAAAAACATTCAGTACTTC. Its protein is CASASGAKNIQYF.

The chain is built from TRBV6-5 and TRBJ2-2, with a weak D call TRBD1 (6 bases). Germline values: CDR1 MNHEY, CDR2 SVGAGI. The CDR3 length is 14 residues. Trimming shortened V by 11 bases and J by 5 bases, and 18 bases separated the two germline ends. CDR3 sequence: CAGRGQGGTGELFF. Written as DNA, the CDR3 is TGTGCCGGCCGGGGACAAGGGGGTACCGGGGAGCTGTTTTTT.

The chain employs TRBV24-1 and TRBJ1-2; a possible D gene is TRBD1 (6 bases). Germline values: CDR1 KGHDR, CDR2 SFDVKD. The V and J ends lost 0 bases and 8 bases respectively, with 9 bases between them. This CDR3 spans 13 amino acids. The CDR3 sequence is CATSDLGGTGYTF. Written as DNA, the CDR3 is TGTGCCACCAGTGATTTGGGGGGCACCGGCTACACCTTC.